Listed below are T cell receptor beta chains from one sample, sequenced in a study of early T cells in non-severe SARS-CoV-2 infection. MiXCR was run by TCRdb on the 5' RACE reads, yielding one entry per CDR3 protein. Of some 64,000 distinct CDR3 sequences listed, 7% to 10% are singletons. The sequencing used whole blood, collected at baseline. Every receptor here comes from an adult who was a healthcare worker with PCR-confirmed SARS-CoV-2 infection or an uninfected control (not recorded which). Both conserved end residues are part of each CDR3. The order of the fields is J gene, V gene, D gene, clone size, CDR3 DNA, CDR3 protein. A D gene is named only where the DNA matches it firmly. The listing skips clone size in some rows; elsewhere it reads once, few, many or a size class.

j_call: TRBJ2-1; v_call: TRBV20-1; d_call: -; clone_size: -; cdr3_nt: TGCAGTGCCGCAAAGGGCGATGAGCAGTTCTTC; cdr3_aa: CSAAKGDEQFF
j_call: TRBJ2-7; v_call: TRBV7-8; d_call: TRBD2; clone_size: few; cdr3_nt: TGTGCCAGCAGCAGAAGCGGGAGCTCCTACGAGCAGTACTTC; cdr3_aa: CASSRSGSSYEQYF
j_call: TRBJ1-2; v_call: TRBV28; d_call: TRBD1; clone_size: few; cdr3_nt: TGTGCCAGCAGTTACTCGGACAGGGGGCTCTATGGCTACACCTTC; cdr3_aa: CASSYSDRGLYGYTF
j_call: TRBJ1-2; v_call: TRBV27; d_call: TRBD1; clone_size: -; cdr3_nt: TGTGCCAGCAGTATAACAGGGGTATTCGGCTATGGCTACACCTTC; cdr3_aa: CASSITGVFGYGYTF
j_call: TRBJ2-1; v_call: TRBV7-6; d_call: TRBD2; clone_size: many; cdr3_nt: TGTGCCAGCAGCCCCAGGCGGAGGACTAGCGGTTCCATCGAGTCCTACAATGAGCAGTTCTTC; cdr3_aa: CASSPRRRTSGSIESYNEQFF
j_call: TRBJ2-7; v_call: TRBV4-1; d_call: -; clone_size: few; cdr3_nt: TGCGCCAGCAGCCAAGACTCCTTTGTCGAGCAGTACTTC; cdr3_aa: CASSQDSFVEQYF
j_call: TRBJ2-1; v_call: TRBV12-3/TRBV12-4; d_call: -; clone_size: few; cdr3_nt: TGTGCCAGCCGTTTCTGGGATCTAAGAAATGAGCAGTTCTTC; cdr3_aa: CASRFWDLRNEQFF
j_call: TRBJ2-4; v_call: TRBV10-1; d_call: TRBD1; clone_size: -; cdr3_nt: TGCGCCAGCAGTGACCGGTTGACAGGGGCTCGGTACTTC; cdr3_aa: CASSDRLTGARYF
j_call: TRBJ1-1; v_call: TRBV2; d_call: -; clone_size: few; cdr3_nt: TGTGCCAGCAGCCACCCGGGGGGCACTGAAGCTTTCTTT; cdr3_aa: CASSHPGGTEAFF
j_call: TRBJ2-7; v_call: TRBV5-5; d_call: TRBD1; clone_size: -; cdr3_nt: TGTGCCAGCAGCTTGTCGGCCACCACAGGGGTCTACGAGCAGTACTTC; cdr3_aa: CASSLSATTGVYEQYF
j_call: TRBJ1-1; v_call: TRBV29-1; d_call: -; clone_size: many; cdr3_nt: TGCAGCGTCTCTCATGGGAACACTGAAGCTTTCTTT; cdr3_aa: CSVSHGNTEAFF
j_call: TRBJ2-5; v_call: TRBV6-1; d_call: TRBD2; clone_size: -; cdr3_nt: TGTGCCAGCAGCGCCAGGACTAGCAGCCAAGAGACCCAGTACTTC; cdr3_aa: CASSARTSSQETQYF
j_call: TRBJ1-1; v_call: TRBV6-2/TRBV6-3; d_call: TRBD1; clone_size: many; cdr3_nt: TGTGCCAGCAGGGGACAGGGACCTGAAGCTTTCTTT; cdr3_aa: CASRGQGPEAFF
j_call: TRBJ1-5; v_call: TRBV10-3; d_call: -; clone_size: many; cdr3_nt: TGTGCCATCAGTGAGAAGCAGGGAGTTCAGCCCCAGCATTTT; cdr3_aa: CAISEKQGVQPQHF
j_call: TRBJ2-3; v_call: TRBV6-5; d_call: -; clone_size: few; cdr3_nt: TGTGCCAGCAGTTACCAACCCTATGATACGCAGTATTTT; cdr3_aa: CASSYQPYDTQYF
j_call: TRBJ1-1; v_call: TRBV18; d_call: TRBD1; clone_size: few; cdr3_nt: TGTGCCAGCTCACCGACAGGGGGCTCGTTAGCTTTCTTT; cdr3_aa: CASSPTGGSLAFF
j_call: TRBJ1-4; v_call: TRBV30; d_call: -; clone_size: few; cdr3_nt: TGTGCCTGGAGTTTATCCGGGGCCTTACTGTTTTTT; cdr3_aa: CAWSLSGALLFF
j_call: TRBJ1-4; v_call: TRBV20-1; d_call: -; clone_size: -; cdr3_nt: TGCAGTGCTAGAGGTTACCGACAGGTCCCTAATGAAAAACTGTTTTTT; cdr3_aa: CSARGYRQVPNEKLFF
j_call: TRBJ2-5; v_call: TRBV11-2; d_call: TRBD2; clone_size: -; cdr3_nt: TGTGCCAGCAGCCGAACGGGGGTAGCGGGAGGTGAGACCCAGTACTTC; cdr3_aa: CASSRTGVAGGETQYF
j_call: TRBJ1-2; v_call: TRBV20-1; d_call: TRBD1; clone_size: many; cdr3_nt: TGCAGTGGCAGGGACAGGATGGGAAACTATGGCTACACCTTC; cdr3_aa: CSGRDRMGNYGYTF
j_call: TRBJ1-1; v_call: TRBV27; d_call: -; clone_size: many; cdr3_nt: TGTGCCAGCAGTTTATACAGTTTGAACACTGAAGCTTTCTTT; cdr3_aa: CASSLYSLNTEAFF
j_call: TRBJ2-7; v_call: TRBV5-1; d_call: TRBD2; clone_size: once; cdr3_nt: TGCGCCAGCAGCTCGGGACTAGCAACCCACGAGCAGTACTTC; cdr3_aa: CASSSGLATHEQYF
j_call: TRBJ2-3; v_call: TRBV29-1; d_call: TRBD1; clone_size: few; cdr3_nt: TGCAGCGGGACCGGGACAGGGGCCACAGATACGCAGTATTTT; cdr3_aa: CSGTGTGATDTQYF
j_call: TRBJ2-5; v_call: TRBV9; d_call: TRBD2; clone_size: -; cdr3_nt: TGTGCCAGCAGCCCGCGGACTAGCGGAGTAGAGACCCAGTACTTC; cdr3_aa: CASSPRTSGVETQYF
j_call: TRBJ2-7; v_call: TRBV6-1; d_call: -; clone_size: many; cdr3_nt: TGTGCCAGCAGTTACCAGGGGTTCTACGAGCAGTACTTC; cdr3_aa: CASSYQGFYEQYF
j_call: TRBJ2-3; v_call: TRBV3-1; d_call: -; clone_size: many; cdr3_nt: TGTGCCAGCAGCCTGGCGAGTCCATCTAGCACAGATACGCAGTATTTT; cdr3_aa: CASSLASPSSTDTQYF
j_call: TRBJ2-3; v_call: TRBV7-6; d_call: TRBD1; clone_size: many; cdr3_nt: TGTGCCAGCAGTCGTAACAGGGGTACAGATACGCAGTATTTT; cdr3_aa: CASSRNRGTDTQYF
j_call: TRBJ2-7; v_call: TRBV5-1; d_call: TRBD1; clone_size: few; cdr3_nt: TGCGCCAGCAGCTTGTGGACAGGGACCGGGTACGAGCAGTACTTC; cdr3_aa: CASSLWTGTGYEQYF
j_call: TRBJ2-7; v_call: TRBV6-6; d_call: -; clone_size: few; cdr3_nt: TGTGCCAGCAGTTACGGGACGGAGGCGGGCGAGCAGTACTTC; cdr3_aa: CASSYGTEAGEQYF
j_call: TRBJ2-7; v_call: TRBV11-2; d_call: -; clone_size: -; cdr3_nt: TGTGCCAGCAGCTTAAGGTCAGGTAGCAGCTACGAGCAGTACTTC; cdr3_aa: CASSLRSGSSYEQYF
j_call: TRBJ2-7; v_call: TRBV9; d_call: -; clone_size: many; cdr3_nt: TGTGCCAGCAGCGTAGGGGGCAAACCTACCTACGAGCAGTACTTC; cdr3_aa: CASSVGGKPTYEQYF
j_call: TRBJ2-5; v_call: TRBV7-7; d_call: -; clone_size: few; cdr3_nt: TGTGCTAGCAGCTTAGGGCGGGGTCAAGAGACCCAGTACTTC; cdr3_aa: CASSLGRGQETQYF
j_call: TRBJ2-6; v_call: TRBV12-3/TRBV12-4; d_call: -; clone_size: few; cdr3_nt: TGTGCCAGCAGTTCCAACAGCCTGGCTGATGGGGCCAACGTCCTGACTTTC; cdr3_aa: CASSSNSLADGANVLTF
j_call: TRBJ1-5; v_call: TRBV29-1; d_call: TRBD1; clone_size: -; cdr3_nt: TGCAGCGTCGGACAGGGAAGCAATCAGCCCCAGCATTTT; cdr3_aa: CSVGQGSNQPQHF
j_call: TRBJ1-4; v_call: TRBV7-9; d_call: TRBD1; clone_size: many; cdr3_nt: TGTGCCAGCAGCACCGGAGACAGGGGATTCAATGAAAAACTGTTTTTT; cdr3_aa: CASSTGDRGFNEKLFF
j_call: TRBJ2-5; v_call: TRBV7-3; d_call: TRBD1; clone_size: many; cdr3_nt: TGTGCCAGCAGCCGAGGTGTGGACAGGGAAGAGACCCAGTACTTC; cdr3_aa: CASSRGVDREETQYF
j_call: TRBJ1-2; v_call: TRBV5-1; d_call: -; clone_size: few; cdr3_nt: TGCGCCAGCAGCTTGGGTATAGACCGGAGCTATGGCTACACCTTC; cdr3_aa: CASSLGIDRSYGYTF
j_call: TRBJ2-1; v_call: TRBV7-3; d_call: -; clone_size: few; cdr3_nt: TGTGCCAGCAGCTTAAGTCGGGCGCCCCCCGGCAATGAGCAGTTCTTC; cdr3_aa: CASSLSRAPPGNEQFF
j_call: TRBJ2-3; v_call: TRBV6-4; d_call: TRBD2; clone_size: many; cdr3_nt: TGTGCCAGCAGTTCGGGACTAGCGACAGATACGCAGTATTTT; cdr3_aa: CASSSGLATDTQYF
j_call: TRBJ2-3; v_call: TRBV5-1; d_call: TRBD1; clone_size: few; cdr3_nt: TGCGCCAGCAGCTTGGGATCGAGGAAGGGACAGGTGTTCACAGATACGCAGTATTTT; cdr3_aa: CASSLGSRKGQVFTDTQYF
j_call: TRBJ2-3; v_call: TRBV7-6; d_call: TRBD2; clone_size: few; cdr3_nt: TGTGCCAGCAGCTTGACTAGCGGGAGGTACGATACGCAGTATTTT; cdr3_aa: CASSLTSGRYDTQYF
j_call: TRBJ1-1; v_call: TRBV27; d_call: -; clone_size: -; cdr3_nt: TGTGCCAGCAGTTTGAGGAGGGGCACTGAAGCTTTCTTT; cdr3_aa: CASSLRRGTEAFF